This entry lists 19 T cell receptor beta chains sequenced from one sample in a study of blood T cell repertoires in COVID-19. The table came from immunoSEQ multiplex PCR; TCRdb's copy has only in-frame clones and leaves some out. The profile covers 50,000 to 65,000 clones, with roughly 87% appearing a single time and approximately 4.9% taken by the ten largest. What was sequenced was peripheral blood. The receptors were gathered from a man between 60 and 75 years old with active COVID-19.

This chain uses TRBV6-5 with TRBJ2-7; 9 nucleotides match TRBD2. J lost 3 bases, V lost 2 bases, and 5 bases had no gene match. In germline, CDR1 is MNHEY, CDR2 SVGAGI. The CDR3 runs 15 residues. CDR3 bases: TGTGCCAGCAGTTACGTGGCGGGAGGGCACTACGAGCAGTACTTC. Amino acids: CASSYVAGGHYEQYF.

The rearrangement links TRBV28 to TRBJ2-7; 9 positions agree with TRBD1. Germline CDR1 MDHEN, CDR2 SYDVKM. V lost 6 bases, J lost 2 bases, and 8 bases stayed unmatched. CDR3 length equals 15 residues. The CDR3 bases are TGTGCCAGCAGCTGGGGACAGGGCGTTCCCTACGAGCAGTACTTC. Translated, it gives CASSWGQGVPYEQYF.

This chain uses TRBV6-5 with TRBJ1-4, with 10 bases matching TRBD1. The CDR3 extends over 16 amino acids. V lost 2 bases, J lost 5 bases, and 5 bases stayed unmatched. CDR1 is MNHEY and CDR2 is SVGAGI in the germline V gene. For the CDR3, the DNA is TGTGCCAGCAGTTACGCGAGGACAGGGGGAAATGAAAAACTGTTTTTT. It encodes CASSYARTGGNEKLFF.

In its sample, this clone was seen once. The V and J genes are TRBV5-4 and TRBJ2-2; possible D gene TRBD2, 6 bases. The CDR3 length is 16 residues. V was shortened by 2 bases and J by 2 bases, with 13 bases between the two germline ends. Germline values: CDR1 SGHNT, CDR2 YYREEE (reference sequence). The CDR3, as DNA: TGTGCCAGCAGCTTACACCCGGGGACTAACACCGGGGAGCTGTTTTTT. Protein sequence: CASSLHPGTNTGELFF.

This chain links TRBV7-2 with TRBJ2-7; 8 positions agree with TRBD2. Germline V lookup: CDR1 SGHTA, CDR2 FQGNSA. The CDR3 runs 14 residues. The V gene end was trimmed by 0 bases and the J gene end by 2 bases; junction bases not matched to a gene: 0. CDR3: CASSLALAAYEQYF. The DNA for the CDR3 is TGTGCCAGCAGCTTAGCACTAGCGGCCTACGAGCAGTACTTC.

DNA for the CDR3: TGTGCCATCAGTCTAGCGGGAGAGGGCAATGAGCAGTTCTTC. It codes for CAISLAGEGNEQFF. The chain combines TRBV10-3 with TRBJ2-1, with TRBD2 matching 10 bases. Per germline, CDR1 ENHRY and CDR2 SYGVKD. The V segment lost 5 bases and the J segment 6 bases; nucleotides outside the gene matches: 4. CDR3 length: 14 residues.

The chain couples TRBV27 to TRBJ1-3; a possible D gene is TRBD1 (6 bases). The CDR3 is made up of 15 amino acids. Between the trimmed V and J ends, which lost 6 bases and 0 bases, there was a span of 12 bases. The germline V gene encodes CDR1 MNHEY and CDR2 SMNVEV (reference sequence). CDR3 in DNA: TGTGCCAGCAGCCTGGGGGCGTCCTCTGGAAACACCATATATTTT. This translates into CASSLGASSGNTIYF.

This chain joins TRBV12-3 or TRBV12-4 and TRBJ1-4, with 8 bases matching TRBD1. The CDR3 runs 12 residues. V was pared by 6 bases and J by 9 bases, with 3 bases of the junction left unmatched. The CDR3: CASSGQGKKLFF. The CDR3 nucleotides read TGTGCCAGCAGCGGACAGGGCAAAAAACTGTTTTTT.

The J gene is TRBJ2-7, the V gene TRBV6-2 or TRBV6-3; 10 bases fit TRBD2. J lost 6 bases, V lost 2 bases, and 7 bases had no gene match. Germline CDR1 reads MNHEY; CDR2 reads SVGEGT. The CDR3 is 15 amino acids. The CDR3 DNA reads TGTGCCAGCAGTTACGATCTAGCGGGAGAGGTCGAGCAGTACTTC. Amino acids: CASSYDLAGEVEQYF.

This clone was seen only a few times. The chain recombines TRBV19 with TRBJ2-6, with D possibly being TRBD1 (6 bases). V was clipped by 9 bases and J by 0 bases, with 15 bases between them. This CDR3 spans 16 amino acids. Germline CDR1 and CDR2: LNHDA and SQIVND (reference sequence). The DNA for the CDR3 is TGTGCCAGCAAGACAGGAGGATTCTCTGGGGCCAACGTCCTGACTTTC. This gives the protein CASKTGGFSGANVLTF.

This chain joins TRBV9 and TRBJ2-1, with a possible D match to TRBD2 (6 bases). The germline V and J ends were trimmed by 3 bases and 6 bases, with 16 bases remaining between them. CDR1 and CDR2 from the germline V gene are SGDLS and YYNGEE. The length of the CDR3 is 15 residues. CDR3 residues: CASSASGVGGNEQFF. The CDR3 nucleotides are TGTGCCAGCAGCGCCTCGGGGGTGGGTGGCAATGAGCAGTTCTTC.

V and J are TRBV9 and TRBJ1-4; D remains unclear. Germline loops: CDR1 SGDLS, CDR2 YYNGEE. V lost 0 bases and J 8 bases, leaving 26 bases between the germline ends. This CDR3 comprises 19 residues. The CDR3 region is CASSVGKEWRGVAGEKLFF. The CDR3 DNA is TGTGCCAGCAGCGTAGGAAAGGAGTGGCGGGGAGTAGCAGGAGAAAAACTGTTTTTT.

J is TRBJ2-7 and V is TRBV21-1; TRBD1 is taken as the D call from the table, unchecked against the DNA. TRBV21-1 is deemed a pseudogene. The CDR3 covers 17 residues. The CDR3 protein is CASDPGTGRRRPHEQYF. The CDR3 region has the DNA TGTGCCAGCGATCCCGGGACAGGGAGACGGCGCCCCCACGAGCAGTACTTC.

The chain has TRBV7-9 and TRBJ2-5; perhaps TRBD1 as D (5 bases). Trimming cost V 1 base and J 7 bases, with 10 bases left between them. Germline CDR1 and CDR2: SEHNR and FQNEAQ (reference sequence). This CDR3 is 13 amino acids long. The CDR3 loop reads CASSLDAGLTQYF. In DNA, the CDR3 is TGTGCCAGCAGCTTAGATGCAGGGCTGACCCAGTACTTC.

V gene TRBV7-8 combines with J gene TRBJ2-5; 14 positions match TRBD2. Losses at the gene ends were 5 bases for V and 1 base for J; bases not matched to a gene: 12. In germline, CDR1 is SGHVS, CDR2 FQNEAQ. The CDR3 has 19 amino acids. CDR3 loop: CASSRTSGRSRSLQETQYF. CDR3 coding DNA: TGTGCCAGCAGCAGGACTAGCGGGAGGTCCCGCTCCCTCCAAGAGACCCAGTACTTC.

The chain employs TRBV6-5 and TRBJ1-2; 8 bases agree with TRBD1. The length of the CDR3 is 16 residues. V was clipped by 3 bases and J by 0 bases; unmatched bases: 6. Germline-derived CDR1 and CDR2 are MNHEY and SVGAGI. CDR3 DNA: TGTGCCAGCAGTTATTCTGGGACAGGAACTAACTATGGCTACACCTTC. Protein sequence: CASSYSGTGTNYGYTF.

The CDR3 spells CASSVDKSTDTQYF. The CDR3 DNA reads as TGTGCCAGCAGTGTGGACAAAAGCACAGATACGCAGTATTTT. The gene calls are TRBV2 and TRBJ2-3; TRBD1 is a possible D gene (5 bases). Trimming cost V 4 bases and J 0 bases, with 8 bases left between them. CDR1 SNHLY and CDR2 FYNNEI come from the germline V gene. The CDR3 consists of 14 residues.

The chain uses TRBV7-2 and TRBJ1-1, with unresolved D. Germline loops: CDR1 SGHTA, CDR2 FQGNSA. Trimming removed 2 bases at V and 7 bases at J, with 11 bases between. The length of the CDR3 is 13 residues. CDR3 residues: CASSLSARVEAFF. For the CDR3, the DNA is TGTGCCAGCAGCTTATCAGCGCGCGTTGAAGCTTTCTTT.

The chain uses TRBV7-9 and TRBJ1-5; D is possibly TRBD1 (5 bases). The CDR3 is 12 residues long. V gave up 4 bases and J gave up 9 bases, with 10 bases separating them. Germline V gene lookup returns CDR1 SEHNR and CDR2 FQNEAQ (reference sequence). CDR3 protein: CASSSGSGPQHF. The CDR3, as DNA: TGTGCCAGCAGCTCAGGGTCCGGGCCCCAGCATTTT.